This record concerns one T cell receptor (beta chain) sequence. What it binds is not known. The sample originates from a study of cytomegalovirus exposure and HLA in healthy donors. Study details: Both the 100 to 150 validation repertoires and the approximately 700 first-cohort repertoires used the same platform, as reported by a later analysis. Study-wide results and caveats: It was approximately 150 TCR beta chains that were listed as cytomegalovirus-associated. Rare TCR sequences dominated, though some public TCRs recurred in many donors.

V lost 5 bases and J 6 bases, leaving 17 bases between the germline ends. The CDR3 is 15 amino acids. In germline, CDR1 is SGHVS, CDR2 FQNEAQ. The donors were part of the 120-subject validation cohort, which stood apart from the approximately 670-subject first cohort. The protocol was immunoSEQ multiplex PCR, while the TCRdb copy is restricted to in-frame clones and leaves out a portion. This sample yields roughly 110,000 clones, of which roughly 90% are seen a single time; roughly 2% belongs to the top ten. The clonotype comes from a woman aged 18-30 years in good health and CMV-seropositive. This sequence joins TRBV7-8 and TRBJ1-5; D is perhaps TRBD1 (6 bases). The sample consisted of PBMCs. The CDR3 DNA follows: TGTGCCAGCAGCAAGTCGCGGGGGCATGGTCAGCCCCAGCATTTT. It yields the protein CASSKSRGHGQPQHF.